This entry lists 28 T cell receptor beta chains sequenced from one sample in a study of blood T cell repertoires in COVID-19. Assay: immunoSEQ multiplex PCR; the TCRdb copy retains only in-frame clones and omits some. The table records a few hundred thousand clones, around 84% of them present only once. Material: PBMCs or T cells enriched from blood (not recorded which). The receptors here all came from a young woman who had recovered from COVID-19.

The chain is built from TRBV6-5 and TRBJ1-2; the match to TRBD1 covers 7 bases. The germline CDR1 and CDR2 sequences are MNHEY and SVGAGI. The CDR3 sequence is 14 residues long. Trimming at V came to 4 bases and at J to 5 bases, leaving 7 bases not matched to a gene. The CDR3 coding sequence is TGTGCCAGCAGTTCCCCGGACAGGTTTTATGGCTACACCTTC. It specifies CASSSPDRFYGYTF.

This clone appeared a single time. One junction end does not reproduce the germline sequence, and a read error may be involved. V gene TRBV4-1 combines with J gene TRBJ1-6; D is unresolved. The CDR3 is 14 residues long. CDR1 MGHRA and CDR2 YSYEKL come from the germline V gene. CDR3 in DNA: TGCGCCAGCAGCCCCCGGGAGGGAGGTTCAACCCTCCACTTT. Its translation is CASSPREGGSTLHF.

The chain has TRBV10-2 and TRBJ1-2, with D uncertain. Germline V gene data show CDR1 as WSHSY and CDR2 as SAAADI. V was cut by 2 bases and J by 8 bases, with 21 bases left in between. CDR3 length: 16 residues. The CDR3 region is CASSEKFPGSLVGYTF. DNA of the CDR3: TGCGCCAGCAGTGAGAAATTTCCGGGGTCGTTAGTAGGCTACACCTTC.

The chain is built from TRBV3-1 (or the pseudogene TRBV3-2) and TRBJ1-5; D unresolved. Deletions cut 0 bases from V and 2 bases from J, with 8 bases between. Germline CDR1 reads LGHDT; CDR2 reads YNNKEL (reference sequence). The CDR3 is made up of 15 amino acids. Written as DNA, the CDR3 is TGTGCCAGCAGCCAAGATGCACTGGGCAATCAGCCCCAGCATTTT. This translates into CASSQDALGNQPQHF.

Within the sample, this clone is medium-sized. This chain uses TRBV27 with TRBJ2-1; D possibly corresponds to TRBD2 (5 bases). The CDR3 is 14 residues long. Trimming took 2 bases from V and 6 from J, leaving 11 bases between them. Looked up from germline, CDR1 is MNHEY and CDR2 is SMNVEV (reference sequence). DNA for the CDR3: TGTGCCAGCAGTTTAATAGGACTTGTCAATGAGCAGTTCTTC. Translating it yields CASSLIGLVNEQFF.

This chain connects TRBV5-4 to TRBJ2-1; TRBD1 is a possible D gene (5 bases). The CDR3 totals 13 residues. V lost 2 bases and J 5 bases, leaving 8 bases between the germline ends. Germline values: CDR1 SGHNT, CDR2 YYREEE (reference sequence). In DNA, the CDR3 is TGTGCCAGCAGCTTAATAGGGGACAATGAGCAGTTCTTC. Amino acid sequence: CASSLIGDNEQFF.

This chain uses TRBV5-5 with TRBJ1-5, with a tentative D call TRBD1 (6 bases). The V and J ends lost 3 bases and 5 bases respectively, with 18 bases between them. There are 16 residues in the CDR3. From germline, CDR1 is SGHKS and CDR2 YYEKEE (reference sequence). DNA for the CDR3: TGTGCCAGCAGCTACGCCCGCCCGGGGGGCGATCAGCCCCAGCATTTT. This translates into CASSYARPGGDQPQHF.

The chain has TRBV4-1 and TRBJ1-5; tentative D call: TRBD1 (5 bases). Per the germline V gene, CDR1 is MGHRA and CDR2 is YSYEKL. This CDR3 region has 15 residues. Trimming took 0 bases from V and 4 from J, leaving 10 bases between them. This chain's CDR3 is CASSQEPGRNQPQHF. The CDR3 coding sequence is TGCGCCAGCAGCCAAGAGCCAGGGCGGAATCAGCCCCAGCATTTT.

The genes are TRBV5-1 and TRBJ2-1, with 12 bases aligning to TRBD2. This CDR3 contains 14 residues. Unmatched junction bases numbered 0, after V lost 3 bases and J lost 5 bases. Germline CDR1 and CDR2: SGHRS and YFSETQ. CDR3 residues: CASSSSGGDNEQFF. In nucleotides, the CDR3 is TGCGCCAGCAGCTCTAGCGGGGGGGACAATGAGCAGTTCTTC.

This CDR3 reads CASSMTGQETQYF. In DNA form, the CDR3 reads TGTGCCAGCAGTATGACAGGGCAAGAGACCCAGTACTTC. This rearrangement joins TRBV5-6 to TRBJ2-5; 7 bases are a match to TRBD1. The V gene end was trimmed by 5 bases and the J gene end by 2 bases; junction bases not matched to a gene: 3. From germline, CDR1 is SGHDT and CDR2 YYEEEE. The CDR3 sequence is 13 residues long.

The V and J genes are TRBV6-5 and TRBJ2-7; 9 bases map to TRBD2. CDR1 and CDR2 (germline): MNHEY, SVGAGI. V dropped 2 bases and J dropped 6; count of bases not matched to a gene: 8. This CDR3 has 15 residues. This chain's CDR3 is CASSYEAGGPREQYF. The CDR3 DNA reads as TGTGCCAGCAGTTACGAGGCGGGAGGGCCTCGCGAGCAGTACTTC.

CDR3 protein: CAISERRGREETQYF. The CDR3 region has the DNA TGTGCCATCAGTGAGAGAAGGGGGCGAGAGGAGACCCAGTACTTC. The genes are TRBV10-3 and TRBJ2-5, with 7 bases that match TRBD1. V was pared by 2 bases and J by 5 bases, with 8 bases of the junction left unmatched. The CDR3 is 15 amino acids. Germline-derived CDR1 and CDR2 are ENHRY and SYGVKD.

V usage is TRBV7-9 and J usage is TRBJ1-2, with 8 bases that match TRBD1. This CDR3 comprises 15 residues. The ends lost 1 base at V and 0 bases at J; junction bases unmatched: 1. Germline V CDR1 and CDR2: SEHNR, FQNEAQ (reference sequence). The CDR3: CASSLGDRPNYGYTF. The CDR3 DNA is TGTGCCAGCAGCTTAGGGGACAGGCCTAACTATGGCTACACCTTC.

J is TRBJ2-1 and V is TRBV7-9; 7 bases match TRBD2. The CDR3 extends over 15 amino acids. In germline, CDR1 is SEHNR, CDR2 FQNEAQ (reference sequence). Trimming cost V 5 bases and J 2 bases; bases outside gene matches: 6. CDR3: CASSRGRAAYNEQFF. DNA of the CDR3: TGTGCCAGCAGCCGGGGGAGGGCGGCCTACAATGAGCAGTTCTTC. Together with reference TRBV7-9 and TRBJ2-1, the CDR3 gives the full variable domain: DTGVSQNPRHKITKRGQNVTFRCDPISEHNRLYWYRQTLGQGPEFLTYFQNEAQLEKSRLLSDRFSAERPKGSFSTLEIQRTEQGDSAMYLCASSRGRAAYNEQFFGPGTRLTVL.

This clone occurred a few times. This sequence joins TRBV4-2 and TRBJ1-5; no firm D call. This CDR3 contains 14 residues. The V gene's germline CDR1 is LGHNA and CDR2 YNFKEQ. Trimming left V 0 bases short and J 6 bases short, with 9 bases between. The CDR3 region has the DNA TGTGCCAGCAGCCAAGATATAAGTAGTCAGCCCCAGCATTTT. This translates into CASSQDISSQPQHF.

This clone was detected a few times. This chain joins TRBV5-5 and TRBJ2-7; 15 positions match TRBD2. Germline CDR1 is SGHKS and CDR2 is YYEKEE (reference sequence). This CDR3 is 12 amino acids long. Trimming cost V 4 bases and J 11 bases; bases outside gene matches: 1. The CDR3 bases are TGTGCCAGCAGCGGGACTAGCGGGAGGAAGTACTTC. Protein sequence: CASSGTSGRKYF.

The V gene is TRBV10-3, the J gene TRBJ2-5; TRBD1 is a possible D gene (5 bases). The ends were cut back, 2 bases at V and 3 bases at J, with 10 bases in the middle. The CDR3 contains 14 residues. From germline, CDR1 is ENHRY and CDR2 SYGVKD. CDR3 residues: CAISENPGKETQYF. Written as DNA, the CDR3 is TGTGCCATCAGTGAGAACCCAGGGAAAGAGACCCAGTACTTC.

This clone was seen once. The rearrangement joins TRBV5-5 to TRBJ1-4; 9 bases align to TRBD1. The V and J ends lost 4 bases and 10 bases, in that order; junction bases with no gene match: 14. Germline lookup yields CDR1 SGHKS and CDR2 YYEKEE (reference sequence). The CDR3 is 16 amino acids. The CDR3 sequence: CASSVEPIDRGGKLFF. CDR3 nucleotide sequence: TGTGCCAGCAGCGTTGAACCCATCGACAGGGGGGGAAAACTGTTTTTT.

The chain is built from TRBV10-3 and TRBJ1-2; 7 bases align to TRBD1. Germline-derived CDR1 and CDR2 are ENHRY and SYGVKD. There are 13 residues in the CDR3. V shed 2 bases, J shed 5 bases, and the junction held 2 bases outside the gene matches. The CDR3 DNA reads as TGTGCCATCAGTGAGACAGGGGAGTATGGCTACACCTTC. It yields the protein CAISETGEYGYTF.

This chain uses TRBV7-8 with TRBJ1-1, with D maybe TRBD1 (5 bases). The CDR3 contains 17 residues. Trimming took 1 base from V and 0 from J, leaving 15 bases between them. The V gene's germline CDR1 is SGHVS and CDR2 FQNEAQ. Written as DNA, the CDR3 is TGTGCCAGCAGCTTAGTGACGATTTTGGACATGAACACTGAAGCTTTCTTT. It translates to CASSLVTILDMNTEAFF. The full variable domain, in which reference TRBV7-8 and TRBJ1-1 provide the parts outside the CDR3, is GAGVSQSPRYKVAKRGQDVALRCDPISGHVSLFWYQQALGQGPEFLTYFQNEAQLDKSGLPSDRFFAERPEGSVSTLKIQRTQQEDSAVYLCASSLVTILDMNTEAFFGQGTRLTVV.

The DNA of the CDR3 is TGTGCTAGTGGTTTGGTACTAAGCGGGAGGGATGCAGATACGCAGTATTTT. Translating it yields CASGLVLSGRDADTQYF. The chain links TRBV12-5 to TRBJ2-3; 10 positions match TRBD2. Germline CDR1 is LGHNT and CDR2 is FRNRAP. The CDR3 loop spans 17 amino acids. The trim removed 0 bases at V and 4 bases at J, leaving 7 bases unmatched.

J is TRBJ1-2 and V is TRBV15; tentatively, D is TRBD1 (6 bases). CDR1 is LNHNV, CDR2 YYDKDF, per germline (reference sequence). This CDR3 is 14 amino acids long. Trimming pared 0 bases from V and 8 bases from J, leaving 13 bases between. The CDR3 protein is CATSRELSGDGYTF. In DNA, the CDR3 is TGTGCCACCAGCAGAGAGTTGTCAGGGGACGGCTACACCTTC.

The chain links TRBV7-9 to TRBJ1-2; D gene unclear. The CDR3 spans 14 residues. V lost 1 base and J 0 bases, leaving 6 bases between the germline ends. Germline CDR1 reads SEHNR; CDR2 reads FQNEAQ (reference sequence). DNA of the CDR3: TGTGCCAGCAGCTTAGGCCACACTAACTATGGCTACACCTTC. It yields the protein CASSLGHTNYGYTF.

The V and J genes are TRBV12-5 and TRBJ2-7; TRBD1 matches at 10 bases. Germline CDR1 is LGHNT and CDR2 is FRNRAP. The CDR3 totals 16 residues. Trimming removed 2 bases from V and 6 bases from J; junction bases left unmatched: 10. CDR3 bases: TGTGCTAGTGGTTTGTTATTTGGGACAGGGGTAGGCGAGCAGTACTTC. This encodes CASGLLFGTGVGEQYF.

This chain uses TRBV3-1 (or the pseudogene TRBV3-2) with TRBJ1-1, with 7 bases lining up with TRBD1. Unmatched junction bases numbered 6, after V lost 4 bases and J lost 1 base. CDR1 and CDR2 (germline): LGHDT, YNNKEL (reference sequence). This CDR3 region has 15 residues. CDR3 amino acids: CASSLYGTANTEAFF. The CDR3 bases are TGTGCCAGCAGCCTCTACGGGACAGCGAACACTGAAGCTTTCTTT.

The gene calls are TRBV4-2 and TRBJ1-5; no clear D gene. Trimming removed 0 bases from V and 1 base from J, with 7 bases in between. CDR3 length: 15 amino acids. From germline, CDR1 is LGHNA and CDR2 YNFKEQ. The CDR3 region is CASSQDEGSNQPQHF. DNA for the CDR3: TGTGCCAGCAGCCAAGACGAGGGCAGCAATCAGCCCCAGCATTTT.

Points on this clone: At one of its ends the junction is not consistent with the germline gene, which may arise from a read error. This sequence joins TRBV3-1 (or the pseudogene TRBV3-2) and TRBJ1-2; D is undetermined. Germline V CDR1 and CDR2: LGHDT, YNNKEL (reference sequence). The CDR3 has 11 residues. CDR3 sequence (DNA): TGTGCCAGCAGCCAAGACGGAGGTGTGAAATTC. Its protein is CASSQDGGVKF.

The chain couples TRBV2 to TRBJ2-3; weak D call: TRBD1 (5 bases). Deletions cut 5 bases from V and 1 base from J, with 7 bases between. The CDR3 contains 13 residues. Germline V gene data show CDR1 as SNHLY and CDR2 as FYNNEI. CDR3 DNA sequence: TGTGCCAGCAGTCAGGGTCGCACAGATACGCAGTATTTT. It translates to CASSQGRTDTQYF.